The rows below give T cell receptor beta chains drawn from one sample of a study of T cell clonotyping in hematopoietic cell transplantation. Produced via immunoSEQ multiplex PCR; TCRdb's table is partial and in-frame only. The profile covers some 49,000 clones, with more than 75% appearing a single time and around 5.5% taken by the ten largest. This sample comprised peripheral blood mononuclear cells, obtained before stem cell transplant. Receptors were obtained from a man aged 55-75 years with biphenotypic leukemia. Some clones in this sample may be carry-over from other donors' samples. Both conserved end residues are part of each CDR3. A D gene is named only where the DNA matches it firmly. Expanded clones get a size class; other rows say once, few or many, or leave the size out.

V	J	D	size	DNA	CDR3
TRBV5-1	TRBJ1-5	TRBD1	-	TGCGCCAGCAGCTTCGTGGGACAGGGGTGTTATCAGCCCCAGCATTTT	CASSFVGQGCYQPQHF
TRBV9	TRBJ1-4	-	-	TGTGCCAGCAGCTTTCAGGGTTTGGCGGATGAAAAACTGTTTTTT	CASSFQGLADEKLFF
TRBV28	TRBJ1-5	-	-	TGTGCCAGCAGTTCCCAGGGGCTAGCCAATCAGCCCCAGCATTTT	CASSSQGLANQPQHF
TRBV7-9	TRBJ2-7	-	-	TGTGCCAGCAGCTTAGAGGAAGTCAGGGGTCCCTTGGTTACCTCGGAGCAGTACTTC	CASSLEEVRGPLVTSEQYF
TRBV7-9	TRBJ2-7	-	once	TGTGCCAGCAGCTGCCTGCCCGAATTATGCGAGCAGTACTTC	CASSCLPELCEQYF
TRBV28	TRBJ1-5	TRBD1	-	TGTGCCAGCAGTTTAAAAGTCTGGACAGGGAAGGGTGGTCAGCCCCAGCATTTT	CASSLKVWTGKGGQPQHF
TRBV27	TRBJ1-1	-	few	TGTGCCAGCTCCTGGTCCCCGGCGGCCACTGAAGCTTTCTTT	CASSWSPAATEAFF
TRBV5-1	TRBJ1-1	TRBD1	-	TGCGCCAGCAGCTTTTATTCACAGGGGACAGTGAACACTGAAGCTTTCTTT	CASSFYSQGTVNTEAFF
TRBV5-1	TRBJ2-7	TRBD1	-	TGCGCCAGCAGCTTGGAGGGTTGGACAGGGAGCTACGAGCAGTACTTC	CASSLEGWTGSYEQYF
TRBV15	TRBJ2-6	-	-	TGTGCCACAGCAGCCTTCTCTGGGGCCAACGTCCTGACTTTC	CATAAFSGANVLTF
TRBV29-1	TRBJ2-2	-	-	TGCAGCGTGAAGGACGTCCCCGGGGAGCTGTTTTTT	CSVKDVPGELFF
TRBV5-1	TRBJ2-7	TRBD1	-	TGCGCCAGCAGCCCGGGACAGATCTCCTACGAGCAGTACTTC	CASSPGQISYEQYF
TRBV9	TRBJ1-2	-	-	TGTGCCAGCAGCTTCACCGCGGGGGGCGGCTACACCTTC	CASSFTAGGGYTF
TRBV7-2	TRBJ1-2	-	-	TGTGCCAGCACCAGGGACTATGGCTACACCTTC	CASTRDYGYTF
TRBV5-4	TRBJ1-1	-	-	TGTGCCAGCAGCTTGTTGAACACTGAAGCTTTCTTT	CASSLLNTEAFF
TRBV4-3	TRBJ2-5	TRBD2	-	TGCGCCAGCAGCCGAGGACTAGCGGGAGAGACCCAGTACTTC	CASSRGLAGETQYF
TRBV28	TRBJ1-5	-	-	TGTGCCAGCACCACGGACGTTAATCAGCCCCAGCATTTT	CASTTDVNQPQHF
TRBV30	TRBJ2-7	TRBD1	-	TGTGCCTGGAGTGTAAGTCGAGACAGGGAAGCCTACGAGCAGTACTTC	CAWSVSRDREAYEQYF